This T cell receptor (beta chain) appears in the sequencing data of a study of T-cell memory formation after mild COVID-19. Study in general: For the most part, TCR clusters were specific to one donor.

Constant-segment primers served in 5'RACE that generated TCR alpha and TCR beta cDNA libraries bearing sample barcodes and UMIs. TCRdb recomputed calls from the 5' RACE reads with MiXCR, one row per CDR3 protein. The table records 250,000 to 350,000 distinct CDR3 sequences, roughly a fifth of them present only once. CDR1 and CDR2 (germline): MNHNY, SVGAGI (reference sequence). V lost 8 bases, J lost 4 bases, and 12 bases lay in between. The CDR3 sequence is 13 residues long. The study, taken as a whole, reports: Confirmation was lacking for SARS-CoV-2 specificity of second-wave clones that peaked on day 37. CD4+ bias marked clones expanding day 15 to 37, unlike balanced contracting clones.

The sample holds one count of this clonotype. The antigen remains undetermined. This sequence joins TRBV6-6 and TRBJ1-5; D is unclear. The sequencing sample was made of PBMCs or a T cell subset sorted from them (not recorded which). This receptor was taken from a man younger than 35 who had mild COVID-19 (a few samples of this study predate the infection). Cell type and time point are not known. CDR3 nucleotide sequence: TGTGCCAGCGGTCGTACAGCGAATCAGCCCCAGCATTTT. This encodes CASGRTANQPQHF.